These 14 T cell receptor beta chains were sequenced from one sample in a study of cytomegalovirus exposure and HLA in healthy donors. PCR amplification relied on 60 Vbeta primers (plus 13 Jbeta primers). Using immunoSEQ multiplex PCR, the repertoire was profiled, and TCRdb retains in-frame clones only, with some absent. Among around 100,000 clones listed, approximately 74% were seen once. Source material: PBMCs. These receptors were obtained from a woman aged 40 to 49 in good health and CMV-seropositive.

This clone came up once. The gene calls are TRBV29-1 and TRBJ2-1, with TRBD2 matching over 7 bases. The V segment lost 6 bases and the J segment 0 bases; nucleotides outside the gene matches: 5. Germline CDR1 SQVTM, CDR2 ANQGSEA. The CDR3 length is 14 residues. CDR3 residues: CSVDGLGSYNEQFF. CDR3 nucleotides: TGCAGCGTAGATGGACTAGGCTCCTACAATGAGCAGTTCTTC.

The chain recombines TRBV5-1 with TRBJ2-5; 9 bases fit TRBD2. This CDR3 region has 15 residues. V was pared by 5 bases and J by 5 bases, with 10 bases of the junction left unmatched. Germline V gives CDR1 SGHRS, CDR2 YFSETQ. The CDR3 DNA follows: TGCGCCAGCAGTCAAGGCGGGAGGGCCTCGGAGACCCAGTACTTC. Translated, it gives CASSQGGRASETQYF. The whole variable domain, filled in from reference TRBV5-1 and TRBJ2-5, reads KAGVTQTPRYLIKTRGQQVTLSCSPISGHRSVSWYQQTPGQGLQFLFEYFSETQRNKGNFPGRFSGRQFSNSRSEMNVSTLELGDSALYLCASSQGGRASETQYFGPGTRLLVL.

The J gene is TRBJ2-5, the V gene TRBV7-2; 10 nucleotides agree with TRBD2. The closer fit of TRBJ2-7 to the DNA end suggests the J call may be wrong. The germline V gene encodes CDR1 SGHTA and CDR2 FQGNSA. The CDR3 length is 15 residues. The DNA of the CDR3 is TGTGCCAGCAGCTTAAGGACTAGCGGCTCCTACGAGCAGTACTTC. This gives the protein CASSLRTSGSYEQYF.

This clone was observed once. This rearrangement joins TRBV6-5 to TRBJ1-2; D perhaps matches TRBD1 (6 bases). This CDR3 has 12 residues. The germline CDR1 and CDR2 sequences are MNHEY and SVGAGI. V was shortened by 5 bases and J by 5 bases, with 9 bases between the two germline ends. The chain's CDR3 is CASSQQGYGYTF. In DNA, the CDR3 is TGTGCCAGCAGTCAACAGGGATATGGCTACACCTTC.

The table lists this clone with a count of one. V gene TRBV30 combines with J gene TRBJ2-5; a possible D gene is TRBD2 (6 bases). Trimming left V 0 bases short and J 7 bases short, with 15 bases between. CDR1 GTSNPN and CDR2 SVGIG come from the germline V gene (reference sequence). The CDR3 is 14 residues long. The CDR3 protein is CAWSVGGDSATQYF. The DNA of the CDR3 is TGTGCCTGGAGTGTAGGAGGGGACTCAGCGACCCAGTACTTC.

This chain joins TRBV6-6 and TRBJ1-6; 7 bases fit TRBD1. The CDR3 sequence is 16 residues long. Per the germline V gene, CDR1 is MNHNY and CDR2 is SVGAGI (reference sequence). Unmatched junction bases numbered 8, after V lost 4 bases and J lost 5 bases. CDR3 protein: CASSSRGTANNSPLHF. For the CDR3, the DNA is TGTGCCAGCAGTTCCCGGGGGACAGCTAATAATTCACCCCTCCACTTT.

The chain links TRBV5-6 to TRBJ1-6; tentative D call: TRBD1 (5 bases). The V gene lost 7 bases and the J gene lost 8 bases, with 13 bases spanning the gap. CDR1 is SGHDT, CDR2 YYEEEE, per germline. CDR3 length equals 13 residues. The CDR3: CASAGYIDSPLHF. The CDR3 DNA is TGTGCCAGCGCAGGGTATATTGATTCACCCCTCCACTTT.

As regards this clone: One end of the junction varies from germline; a read error may be responsible. The CDR3 DNA sequence: TGTGCCAGCTCACCGAGGACAGGGGGCATTCAGCTCCAGCATTTT. Amino acids: CASSPRTGGIQLQHF. The chain is built from TRBV18 and TRBJ1-5; 11 nucleotides line up with TRBD1. The CDR3 runs to 15 residues. Germline loops: CDR1 KGHSH, CDR2 LQKENI.

The chain recombines TRBV7-2 with TRBJ2-1, with 7 bases lining up with TRBD1. In germline, CDR1 is SGHTA, CDR2 FQGNSA. V lost 4 bases, J lost 9 bases, and 6 bases stayed unmatched. CDR3 size: 13 residues. The CDR3 sequence is CASSSIWDSEQFF. In DNA form, the CDR3 reads TGTGCCAGCAGCTCCATCTGGGACAGTGAGCAGTTCTTC.

With regard to this clone: Sequence at one end of the junction differs from germline and may be a read error. At the DNA level, this CDR3 is encoded by other sequences in the same sample as well. The chain combines TRBV27 with TRBJ1-6, with unresolved D. The CDR3 totals 13 residues. CDR1 is MNHEY, CDR2 SMNVEV, per germline (reference sequence). This CDR3 reads CASSYAGNSPLHF. For the CDR3, the DNA is TGTGCCAGCAGTTATGCGGGCAATTCCCCCCTCCACTTT.

V is TRBV2 and J is TRBJ2-5; 13 positions match TRBD2. Trimming cost V 6 bases and J 2 bases; bases outside gene matches: 6. This CDR3 comprises 16 residues. Germline CDR1 and CDR2: SNHLY and FYNNEI. CDR3 sequence (DNA): TGTGCCAGCAGGAGGACTAGCGGGGGCCCTCAAGAGACCCAGTACTTC. Translating gives CASRRTSGGPQETQYF.

This clone was detected only once. This same CDR3 is encoded by further DNA sequences in the sample. J is TRBJ1-5 and V is TRBV19; weak D call: TRBD1 (5 bases). Trimming shortened V by 3 bases and J by 2 bases, and 8 bases separated the two germline ends. Germline CDR1 is LNHDA and CDR2 is SQIVND (reference sequence). The CDR3 loop spans 14 amino acids. DNA of the CDR3: TGTGCCAGTAGTATCAGGGTAGGCAATCAGCCCCAGCATTTT. Translation: CASSIRVGNQPQHF.

The chain recombines TRBV11-2 with TRBJ2-3, with a possible D match to TRBD1 (6 bases). The CDR3 length is 15 residues. Trimming removed 6 bases from V and 1 base from J, with 14 bases in between. In germline, CDR1 is SGHAT, CDR2 FQNNGV. The CDR3: CASRGWGRGTDTQYF. The CDR3 region has the DNA TGTGCCAGCAGGGGGTGGGGGCGGGGCACAGATACGCAGTATTTT.

This clone was seen a handful of times. The rearrangement joins TRBV6-1 to TRBJ2-5, with 8 positions matching TRBD1. CDR1 and CDR2 from the germline V gene are MNHNS and SASEGT. Losses at the gene ends were 3 bases for V and 6 bases for J; bases not matched to a gene: 3. This CDR3 is 13 amino acids long. The CDR3 spells CASSDRGLKTQYF. The CDR3 nucleotides are TGTGCCAGCAGTGACAGGGGGCTAAAGACCCAGTACTTC.